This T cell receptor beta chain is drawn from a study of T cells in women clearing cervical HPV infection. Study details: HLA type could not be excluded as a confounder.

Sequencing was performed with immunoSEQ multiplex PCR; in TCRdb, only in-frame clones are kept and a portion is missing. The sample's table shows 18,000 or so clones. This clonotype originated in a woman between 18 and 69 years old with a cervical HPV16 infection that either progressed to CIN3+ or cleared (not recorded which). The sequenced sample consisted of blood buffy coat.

The DNA read from the CDR3 is TGTGCCAGCAGCTTAAACTGGGACACCTCCTACGAG. Translating gives CASSLNWDTSYE. The whole CDR3 region reads CASSLNWDTSYEQYF. The chain joins TRBV7-6 to TRBJ2-7; possible D gene TRBD1, 6 bases. The DNA ends 3 residues before the CDR3 does, and the rest of the CDR3 is filled in from the germline J gene. CDR3 length: 15 residues. CDR1 SGHVS and CDR2 FNYEAQ come from the germline V gene. Between the trimmed V and J ends, which lost 2 bases and 0 bases, there was a span of 11 bases.